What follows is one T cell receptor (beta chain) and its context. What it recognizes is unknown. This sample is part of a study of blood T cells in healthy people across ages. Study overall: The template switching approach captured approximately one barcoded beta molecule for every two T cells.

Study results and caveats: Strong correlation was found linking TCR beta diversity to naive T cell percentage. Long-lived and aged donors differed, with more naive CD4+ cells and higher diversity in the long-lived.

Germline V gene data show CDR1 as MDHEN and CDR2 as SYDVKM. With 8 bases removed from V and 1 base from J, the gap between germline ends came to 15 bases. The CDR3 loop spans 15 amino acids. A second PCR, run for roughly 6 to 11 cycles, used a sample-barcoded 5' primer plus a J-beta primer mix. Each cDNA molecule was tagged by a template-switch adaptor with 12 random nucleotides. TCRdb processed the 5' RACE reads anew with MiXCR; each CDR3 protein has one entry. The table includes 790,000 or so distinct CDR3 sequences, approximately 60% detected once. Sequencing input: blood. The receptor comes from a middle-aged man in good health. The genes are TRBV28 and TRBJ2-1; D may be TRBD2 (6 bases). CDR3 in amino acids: CASAMDYSSYNEQFF. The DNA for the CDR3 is TGTGCCAGCGCCATGGACTATTCTTCCTACAATGAGCAGTTCTTC. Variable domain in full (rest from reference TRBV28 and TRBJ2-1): DVKVTQSSRYLVKRTGEKVFLECVQDMDHENMFWYRQDPGLGLRLIYFSYDVKMKEKGDIPEGYSVSREKKERFSLILESASTNQTSMYLCASAMDYSSYNEQFFGPGTRLTVL.